One and the same sample provided the 5 T cell receptor beta chains below, sequenced in a study of response to subunit inactivated influenza vaccine. TCRdb passed the RT-PCR reads through MiXCR, listing each CDR3 protein once. The sample has around 520,000 distinct CDR3 sequences; roughly 23% are singletons. Source: CD4+ T cells sorted from PBMCs, taken about 5 days after vaccination. These receptors were collected from a man between 50 and 59 years old who received an inactivated influenza vaccine.

Only a few counts were recorded for this clonotype. The CDR3, as DNA: TGTGCCAGCACCATACGAGCCCTGTGGGGGCTCCAAGAGACCCAGTACTTC. Translating gives CASTIRALWGLQETQYF. The chain joins TRBV6-7 to TRBJ2-5, with D maybe TRBD1 (6 bases). TRBV6-7 is reported as an ORF; its role is uncertain. V lost 7 bases to trimming and J lost 1 base, with 22 bases between them. This CDR3 has 17 amino acids.

This clonotype was counted only a few times. The genes are TRBV4-3 and TRBJ1-1; D gene unclear. Germline loops: CDR1 LGHNA, CDR2 YSLEER. The CDR3 is 16 residues long. Trimming removed 0 bases from V and 1 base from J, with 12 bases in between. The CDR3 loop reads CASSQDRAGSNTEAFF. The CDR3, as DNA: TGCGCCAGCAGCCAAGATCGGGCCGGCTCGAACACTGAAGCTTTCTTT.

This sequence joins TRBV5-1 and TRBJ2-7; D uncertain. CDR1 and CDR2 (germline): SGHRS, YFSETQ. V lost 0 bases, J lost 3 bases, and 13 bases lay in between. The CDR3 has 15 amino acids. DNA of the CDR3: TGCGCCAGCAGCTTGGTAGCCAGGTCGAACTACGAGCAGTACTTC. Amino acids: CASSLVARSNYEQYF.

This chain uses TRBV28 with TRBJ1-1; 12 nucleotides align to TRBD1. The CDR3 runs 16 residues. Germline lookup yields CDR1 MDHEN and CDR2 SYDVKM. Trimming cost V 6 bases and J 1 base; bases outside gene matches: 6. CDR3: CASRIGTGGSNTEAFF. The CDR3, as DNA: TGTGCCAGCAGAATAGGGACAGGGGGCTCGAACACTGAAGCTTTCTTT.

This clonotype was detected ten times or more. The V gene is TRBV29-1, the J gene TRBJ2-3; D is undetermined. The CDR3 loop spans 14 amino acids. V was cut by 7 bases and J by 1 base, with 15 bases left in between. Looked up from germline, CDR1 is SQVTM and CDR2 is ANQGSEA. The DNA for the CDR3 is TGCAGCGCCGAGTTCCCGGCAGGCACAGATACGCAGTATTTT. It codes for CSAEFPAGTDTQYF.